The 23 T cell receptor beta chains below come from one sample, sequenced in a study of cytomegalovirus exposure and HLA in healthy donors. In the PCR, 60 Vbeta and 13 Jbeta primers were used. Only in-frame clones appear in the TCRdb table, and some are missing; sequencing was by immunoSEQ multiplex PCR. This table has 220,000 or so clones, around 80% appearing once. Material for sequencing was PBMCs. Every receptor here comes from a man between 45 and 60 years old in good health and CMV-seronegative.

In its sample, this clone was seen once. The gene calls are TRBV28 and TRBJ1-2, with TRBD1 identical over 7 bases. Per the germline V gene, CDR1 is MDHEN and CDR2 is SYDVKM. This CDR3 has 15 residues. Trimming removed 2 bases from V and 0 bases from J; junction bases left unmatched: 3. The CDR3 bases are TGTGCCAGCAGTTTACAGGGGGGAGCTAACTATGGCTACACCTTC. It is translated as CASSLQGGANYGYTF.

The CDR3 nucleotides read TGTGCCAGCAGCTTTAGGGCGGGCCAGGGGCGGGAGTCCTACGAGCAGTACTTC. This sequence encodes CASSFRAGQGRESYEQYF. This chain links TRBV7-6 with TRBJ2-7; tentatively, D is TRBD2 (7 bases). Germline lookup yields CDR1 SGHVS and CDR2 FNYEAQ. Deletions cut 3 bases from V and 1 base from J, with 22 bases between. The CDR3 is made up of 18 amino acids.

This sequence joins TRBV6-5 and TRBJ2-7, with D possibly TRBD1 on 6 matching bases. The germline CDR1 and CDR2 sequences are MNHEY and SVGAGI. V shed 4 bases and J shed 6 bases, with 16 bases lying between them. The CDR3 runs to 14 residues. Written as DNA, the CDR3 is TGTGCCAGCAGTTGGGTACAGGGAACTCGCGAGCAGTACTTC. Translating it yields CASSWVQGTREQYF.

Concerning this clone itself: The sample holds other DNA sequences that translate to the same CDR3. V gene TRBV27 combines with J gene TRBJ2-3; D is unresolved. Per germline, CDR1 MNHEY and CDR2 SMNVEV (reference sequence). Trimming cost V 3 bases and J 6 bases, with 4 bases left between them. This CDR3 spans 11 amino acids. The DNA of the CDR3 is TGTGCCAGCAGTTTTCGGGATACGCAGTATTTT. Translating gives CASSFRDTQYF.

The rearrangement uses TRBV28 and TRBJ2-3, with TRBD2 matching 7 bases. Germline CDR1 is MDHEN and CDR2 is SYDVKM. The CDR3 is 15 amino acids. V lost 11 bases, J lost 4 bases, and 15 bases stayed unmatched. The CDR3 is CAGSTGGEGPDTQYF. CDR3 in DNA: TGTGCCGGATCAACCGGCGGGGAGGGCCCAGATACGCAGTATTTT.

The chain combines TRBV5-8 with TRBJ2-5; D is unclear. CDR3 length: 16 amino acids. Germline CDR1 and CDR2: SGHTS and YDEGEE. Between the trimmed V and J ends, which lost 1 base and 2 bases, there was a span of 15 bases. CDR3 residues: CASSLLLALGQETQYF. CDR3 DNA sequence: TGTGCCAGCAGCTTGTTGTTGGCCCTCGGGCAAGAGACCCAGTACTTC.

Written as DNA, the CDR3 is TGTGCCAGCAGTCGGACTAGCGGAGGGAATGGTGAGCAGTTCTTC. Its translation: CASSRTSGGNGEQFF. V gene TRBV6-5 combines with J gene TRBJ2-1, with 10 bases fitting TRBD2. Germline assignment: CDR1 MNHEY and CDR2 SVGAGI. V lost 5 bases to trimming and J lost 9 bases; unmatched junction nucleotides: 10. This CDR3 is 15 amino acids long.

This chain joins TRBV9 and TRBJ2-2; D not certain. Germline CDR1 reads SGDLS; CDR2 reads YYNGEE. The ends were cut back, 0 bases at V and 1 base at J, with 7 bases in the middle. There are 15 residues in the CDR3. CDR3 loop: CASSVAWRNTGELFF. CDR3 bases: TGTGCCAGCAGCGTAGCTTGGAGGAACACCGGGGAGCTGTTTTTT.

The genes are TRBV11-2 and TRBJ2-7; 7 nucleotides match TRBD1. The CDR3 contains 15 residues. V was pared by 4 bases and J by 2 bases, with 8 bases of the junction left unmatched. CDR1 and CDR2 (germline): SGHAT, FQNNGV. This chain's CDR3 is CASSSWGQLTYEQYF. The CDR3 DNA sequence: TGTGCCAGCAGCTCCTGGGGACAGCTGACCTACGAGCAGTACTTC.

V and J are TRBV27 and TRBJ2-7, with 7 bases identical to TRBD2. CDR1 and CDR2 (germline): MNHEY, SMNVEV (reference sequence). J gave up 6 bases and V 7 bases, and 18 bases lay outside the gene matches. The CDR3 is 16 amino acids. The CDR3 DNA reads as TGTGCCAGCACCACGTTTAACGGGGGAGGGCCCGGCGAGCAGTACTTC. This encodes CASTTFNGGGPGEQYF.

CDR3 region: CASSPRNRQASTDTQYF. CDR3 DNA: TGCGCCAGCAGCCCACGAAATAGGCAGGCTAGCACAGATACGCAGTATTTT. The genes are TRBV5-1 and TRBJ2-3, with no clear D. Deletions cut 4 bases from V and 0 bases from J, with 18 bases between. The germline CDR1 and CDR2 sequences are SGHRS and YFSETQ. CDR3 size: 17 residues.

The V gene is TRBV28, the J gene TRBJ2-3, with D possibly TRBD2 on 6 matching bases. The CDR3 has 16 residues. The germline gives CDR1 MDHEN, CDR2 SYDVKM. Trimming took off 5 bases at V and 4 bases at J, with 19 bases between the two ends. The DNA of the CDR3 is TGTGCCAGCAGTGCCCCTCGGGAGACACGGGCAGATACGCAGTATTTT. Translating gives CASSAPRETRADTQYF.

The rearrangement uses TRBV5-1 and TRBJ2-3; D is possibly TRBD1 (5 bases). V lost 4 bases to trimming and J lost 0 bases, with 15 bases between them. Per the germline V gene, CDR1 is SGHRS and CDR2 is YFSETQ. The CDR3 extends over 16 amino acids. DNA for the CDR3: TGCGCCAGCAGCCCCTTAGGCAGGGCCAGCACAGATACGCAGTATTTT. Residues: CASSPLGRASTDTQYF. The whole variable domain, filled in from reference TRBV5-1 and TRBJ2-3, reads KAGVTQTPRYLIKTRGQQVTLSCSPISGHRSVSWYQQTPGQGLQFLFEYFSETQRNKGNFPGRFSGRQFSNSRSEMNVSTLELGDSALYLCASSPLGRASTDTQYFGPGTRLTVL.

CDR3 in DNA: TGTGCCAGCAGTTTAGGGACTAGCGGTTTTTACGAGCAGTACTTC. Amino acids: CASSLGTSGFYEQYF. This chain joins TRBV27 and TRBJ2-7, with TRBD2 matching over 11 bases. CDR1 and CDR2 (germline): MNHEY, SMNVEV (reference sequence). Trimming at V came to 2 bases and at J to 4 bases, leaving 4 bases not matched to a gene. The CDR3 extends over 15 amino acids.

The rearrangement links TRBV10-1 to TRBJ2-3; weak D call: TRBD1 (5 bases). Germline V gene data show CDR1 as WNHNN and CDR2 as SYGVQD (reference sequence). V was pared by 6 bases and J by 1 base, with 14 bases between. The CDR3 spans 15 residues. The CDR3: CASSPGSLGTDTQYF. DNA of the CDR3: TGCGCCAGCAGCCCAGGGTCCTTAGGCACAGATACGCAGTATTTT.

CDR3 protein: CSVAHQTRGVSDTQYF. The CDR3 DNA reads TGCAGCGTTGCCCACCAAACTCGGGGAGTTTCAGATACGCAGTATTTT. The chain links TRBV29-1 to TRBJ2-3; D perhaps matches TRBD2 (5 bases). Looked up from germline, CDR1 is SQVTM and CDR2 is ANQGSEA. CDR3 length equals 16 residues. The V gene lost 4 bases and the J gene lost 4 bases, with 21 bases spanning the gap.

This rearrangement joins TRBV5-1 to TRBJ2-1; 10 bases agree with TRBD1. V trimming: 3 bases; J trimming: 6 bases; junction bases outside the gene matches: 6. The CDR3 runs 15 residues. From germline, CDR1 is SGHRS and CDR2 YFSETQ. In DNA, the CDR3 is TGCGCCAGCAGCTGGGACAGGGGTCTTGGCAATGAGCAGTTCTTC. Its protein is CASSWDRGLGNEQFF.

Remarks on this clone: Other DNA sequences in the same sample also yield this CDR3. The chain couples TRBV27 to TRBJ2-2; 8 bases line up with TRBD1. The CDR3 totals 17 residues. Germline loops: CDR1 MNHEY, CDR2 SMNVEV (reference sequence). Trimming cost V 6 bases and J 3 bases; bases outside gene matches: 12. The CDR3: CASSSPRQGTYTGELFF. CDR3 coding DNA: TGTGCCAGCAGCTCCCCCCGACAGGGGACCTACACCGGGGAGCTGTTTTTT.

The count of this clone is one. The V call is TRBV7-6, the J call TRBJ2-2; D is perhaps TRBD1 (6 bases). The ends were cut back, 3 bases at V and 3 bases at J, with 14 bases in the middle. The germline V gene has CDR1 SGHVS and CDR2 FNYEAQ. The CDR3 is made up of 16 amino acids. CDR3 in DNA: TGTGCCAGCAGCTTCGTACAGGGTTCGGACACCGGGGAGCTGTTTTTT. This encodes CASSFVQGSDTGELFF. The whole variable domain, remainder taken from reference TRBV7-6 and TRBJ2-2, is GAGVSQSPRYKVTKRGQDVALRCDPISGHVSLYWYRQALGQGPEFLTYFNYEAQQDKSGLPNDRFSAERPEGSISTLTIQRTEQRDSAMYRCASSFVQGSDTGELFFGEGSRLTVL.

The chain uses TRBV9 and TRBJ1-2, with D hard to call. There are 14 residues in the CDR3. Trimming removed 0 bases from V and 2 bases from J, with 8 bases in between. Germline lookup yields CDR1 SGDLS and CDR2 YYNGEE. Here the CDR3 DNA reads TGTGCCAGCAGCGTAGCTGACGGGAACTATGGCTACACCTTC. Amino acids: CASSVADGNYGYTF.

J is TRBJ1-5 and V is TRBV28; no firm D call. This CDR3 has 12 amino acids. Germline V lookup: CDR1 MDHEN, CDR2 SYDVKM. The V end lost 7 bases, the J end lost 8 bases, and 12 bases lay between the germline ends. The DNA for the CDR3 is TGTGCCAGCACCGAAAGTGCGGAGCCCCAGCATTTT. Translation: CASTESAEPQHF.

This clone was seen a few times. The CDR3 sequence: CASSPSHTNYGYTF. CDR3 bases: TGTGCCAGCTCACCAAGTCACACCAACTATGGCTACACCTTC. This rearrangement joins TRBV18 to TRBJ1-2; D unclear. V shed 2 bases and J shed 2 bases, with 9 bases lying between them. CDR3 length equals 14 residues. In germline, CDR1 is KGHSH, CDR2 LQKENI.

The chain couples TRBV2 to TRBJ2-7; 12 bases are a match to TRBD1. Germline CDR1 and CDR2: SNHLY and FYNNEI. J was trimmed by 6 bases and V by 0 bases; bases with no gene match: 9. The CDR3 sequence is 17 residues long. CDR3 DNA sequence: TGTGCCAGCAGTGAAGCCAGACCGGGACAGGGGGCTGGCGAGCAGTACTTC. Its protein product is CASSEARPGQGAGEQYF.